The entry below gives a single TCR beta chain sequence along with its context. This clonotype turned up a few times. It lacks a known antigen. No much larger clonotype is one base removed from it; base qualities were not supplied. The CDR3, from cysteine to phenylalanine, totals 16 residues. Of the read, only the CDR3 DNA is kept; its 48 bases are in frame from base 1. The germline ends are 16 bases apart after V is trimmed by 4 bases and J by 0 bases. The CDR1 and CDR2 encoded by the germline V gene are SGHTS and YDEGEE. This entry comes from a study of T cells in Graves' hyperthyroidism and ophthalmopathy (dated by TCRdb to 2018 to 2020). Background for the entire study: Peripheral blood samples were taken at the time of initial diagnosis, prior to any treatment. To identify TCR V-J signatures that set the groups apart, the researchers used a discovery cohort of roughly 100 patients, made up of 43 with Graves' ophthalmopathy and about 55 with stable Graves' hyperthyroidism. Prospective prediction of ophthalmopathy was tested in an independent validation cohort of 18 to 20 hyperthyroidism patients and roughly 16 patients who later progressed to ophthalmopathy. The approximately 100 discovery patients were divided at random into training and test sets in a 7:3 ratio. In about 6 Graves' hyperthyroidism patients, the study also compared T-cell repertoires from thyroid tissue with T-cell repertoires from blood. After sampling, hyperthyroidism patients received methimazole starting at 30 mg daily, and ophthalmopathy patients received high-dose intravenous methylprednisolone. According to the paper, TCR Vbeta CDR3 sequencing was carried out on some 140 peripheral blood samples, which came from approximately 41 ophthalmopathy, under 80 hyperthyroidism and roughly 17 progressor patients. The investigation overall reported the following: Blood samples also contained most of the expanded thyroid clonotypes (frequency above 0.001), which suggests that blood repertoires may reflect thyroid immune responses. Ophthalmopathy was separated from stable hyperthyroidism by a 13 V-J signature model, with 87.88% sensitivity and about 81% specificity obtained in cross-validation and 80%/75% obtained in testing. Sample size was not statistically predetermined, and blinding of investigators to group allocation was not performed. During validation, the model predicted progression to ophthalmopathy a median of around 7 months ahead of onset, with roughly 65% sensitivity and 72.22% specificity.

Amplification of TCR beta CDR3 regions was carried out from RNA transcripts. The first round of RT-PCR for the TCR CDR3 was performed with the HTBI primer set and the Qiagen OneStep RT-PCR kit. Libraries were constructed in a second round of multiplex PCR, after which size selection and purification were carried out. Sequencing of the libraries was done on an Illumina HiSeq2000 using paired-end 100 bp reads. On the study's bioinformatics: SOAPnuke was used to process the raw data, with reads discarded if the reads contained adapters or uncalled bases, had a mean Phred below 15, or lacked an exact constant-primer or identifier match. COPE v1.2.5 was used to merge the high-quality paired reads, and each unique nucleotide sequence was defined as a clonotype. MiTCR v1.1 was used to align clonotypes to the IMGT TRBV, TRBD and TRBJ reference segments. Analysis was restricted to V-J combinations with a frequency above 0.0001, which covered 99.2% of repertoires. A TCS score was defined as the ratio of F50 (clonal expansion) to E x V (chaos), with BLOSUM62-based TCRdist applied between CDR3 peptides within each V-J. Welch's t-statistics and random forest reduced several hundred V-J features to fewer than 15, which were used in a naive Bayes classifier (R e1071). Using fastp trimming at Q25 and MiXCR clonotype assembly, TCRdb reanalyzed the public sequencing data and kept in-frame beta chains. Identical CDR3 protein sequences are pooled into one entry, listed with their most common genes and DNA. These V and J calls originate from TCRdb's pipeline instead of the authors' own analysis. The sample table shows hundreds of thousands of distinct CDR3 sequences, and about 13% are seen once. The biggest ten clones account for 9.2% of the sample.

Stable Graves' hyperthyroidism was defined as the absence of progression to ophthalmopathy over 18 months of follow-up. The hyperthyroidism patients were between 18 and 65 years old and newly diagnosed, with a disease duration of less than 2 months. Patients with uncontrolled infections, other autoimmune diseases, pregnancy or lactation were excluded. Clinical symptoms, serum thyroxine and TRAb, thyroid ultrasound, and orbital computed tomography formed the basis for the diagnoses. PBMCs were separated from about 10 ml of fresh peripheral blood using Ficoll-Paque density gradient centrifugation. Total RNA was extracted using Trizol reagent, and RNA quality was assessed on an Agilent 2100 Bioanalyzer.

This TCR was recovered from a woman aged 18-30 years with Graves' hyperthyroidism. The sequenced material came from blood. This chain is built from TRBV5-8 and TRBJ1-2; a tentative D call is TRBD1 (5 bases match). The CDR3 reads CASSVDPGPPNYGYTF. The DNA reads as follows: TGTGCCAGCAGCGTAGACCCGGGACCCCCTAACTATGGCTACACCTTC.